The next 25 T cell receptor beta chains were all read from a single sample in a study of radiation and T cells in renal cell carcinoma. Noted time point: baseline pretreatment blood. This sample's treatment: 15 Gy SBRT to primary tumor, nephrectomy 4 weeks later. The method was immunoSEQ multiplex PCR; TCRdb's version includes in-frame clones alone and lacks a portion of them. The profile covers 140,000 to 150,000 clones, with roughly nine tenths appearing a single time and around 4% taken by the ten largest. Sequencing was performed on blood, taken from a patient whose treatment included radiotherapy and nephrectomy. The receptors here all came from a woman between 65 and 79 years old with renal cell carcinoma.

The CDR3 nucleotides read TGCGCCAGCAGCTCCGGGGGTAGCTCCTACAATGAGCAGTTCTTC. This translates into CASSSGGSSYNEQFF. The chain has TRBV5-1 and TRBJ2-1; D is possibly TRBD2 (6 bases). Germline V lookup: CDR1 SGHRS, CDR2 YFSETQ. The CDR3 extends over 15 amino acids. V dropped 3 bases and J dropped 0 bases, with 10 bases sitting between them.

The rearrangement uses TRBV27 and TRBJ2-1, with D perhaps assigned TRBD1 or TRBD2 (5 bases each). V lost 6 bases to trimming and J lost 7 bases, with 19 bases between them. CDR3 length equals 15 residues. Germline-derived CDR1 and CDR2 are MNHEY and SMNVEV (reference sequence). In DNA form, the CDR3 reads TGTGCCAGCAGAGCCCCGGGACCCACCCGTAATGAGCAGTTCTTC. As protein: CASRAPGPTRNEQFF.

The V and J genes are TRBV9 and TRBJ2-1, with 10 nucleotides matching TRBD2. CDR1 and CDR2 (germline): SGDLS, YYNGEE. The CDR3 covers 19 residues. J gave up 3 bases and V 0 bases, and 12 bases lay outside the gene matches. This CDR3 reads CASSVGNSGGPSGYNEQFF. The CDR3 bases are TGTGCCAGCAGCGTAGGTAATAGCGGGGGGCCCTCTGGCTACAATGAGCAGTTCTTC. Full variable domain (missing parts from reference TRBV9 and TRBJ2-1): DSGVTQTPKHLITATGQRVTLRCSPRSGDLSVYWYQQSLDQGLQFLIQYYNGEERAKGNILERFSAQQFPDLHSELNLSSLELGDSALYFCASSVGNSGGPSGYNEQFFGPGTRLTVL.

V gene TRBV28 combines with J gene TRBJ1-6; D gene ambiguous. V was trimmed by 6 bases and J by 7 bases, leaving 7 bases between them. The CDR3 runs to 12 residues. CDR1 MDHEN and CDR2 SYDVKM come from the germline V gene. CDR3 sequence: CASSYQNSPLHF. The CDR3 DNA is TGTGCCAGCAGCTATCAGAATTCACCCCTCCACTTT.

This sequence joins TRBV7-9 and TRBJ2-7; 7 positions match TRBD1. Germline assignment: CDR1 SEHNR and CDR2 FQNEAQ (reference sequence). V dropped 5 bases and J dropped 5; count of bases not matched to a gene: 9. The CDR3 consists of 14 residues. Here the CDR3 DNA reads TGTGCCAGCAGCCACGACAGGGAAGTCGACGAGCAGTACTTC. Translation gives CASSHDREVDEQYF.

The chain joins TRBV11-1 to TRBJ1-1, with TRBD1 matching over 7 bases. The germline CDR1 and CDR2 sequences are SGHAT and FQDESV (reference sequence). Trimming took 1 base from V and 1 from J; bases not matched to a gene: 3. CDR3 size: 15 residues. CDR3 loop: CASSLGPGGNTEAFF. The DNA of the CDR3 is TGTGCCAGCAGCTTAGGTCCAGGGGGGAACACTGAAGCTTTCTTT.

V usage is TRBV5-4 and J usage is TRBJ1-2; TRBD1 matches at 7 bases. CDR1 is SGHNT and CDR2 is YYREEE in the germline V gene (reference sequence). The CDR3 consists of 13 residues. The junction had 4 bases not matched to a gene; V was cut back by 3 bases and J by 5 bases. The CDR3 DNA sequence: TGTGCCAGCAGCTCCAGGGACAGTTATGGCTACACCTTC. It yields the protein CASSSRDSYGYTF.

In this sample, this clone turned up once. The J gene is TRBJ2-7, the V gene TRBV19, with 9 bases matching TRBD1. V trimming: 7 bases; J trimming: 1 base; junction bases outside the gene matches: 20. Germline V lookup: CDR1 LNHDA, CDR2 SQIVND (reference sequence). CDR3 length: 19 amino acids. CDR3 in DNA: TGTGCCAGTACCCGGACCGCTCCACAGGGGGCCATGGCGTCCTACGAGCAGTACTTC. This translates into CASTRTAPQGAMASYEQYF.

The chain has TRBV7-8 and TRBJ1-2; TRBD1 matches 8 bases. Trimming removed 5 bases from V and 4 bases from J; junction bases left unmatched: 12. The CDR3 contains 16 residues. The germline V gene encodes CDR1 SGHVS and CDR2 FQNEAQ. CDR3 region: CASSPTLDRARYGYTF. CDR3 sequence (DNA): TGTGCCAGCAGCCCCACCCTGGACAGGGCCCGCTATGGCTACACCTTC. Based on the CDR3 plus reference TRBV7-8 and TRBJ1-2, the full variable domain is GAGVSQSPRYKVAKRGQDVALRCDPISGHVSLFWYQQALGQGPEFLTYFQNEAQLDKSGLPSDRFFAERPEGSVSTLKIQRTQQEDSAVYLCASSPTLDRARYGYTFGSGTRLTVV.

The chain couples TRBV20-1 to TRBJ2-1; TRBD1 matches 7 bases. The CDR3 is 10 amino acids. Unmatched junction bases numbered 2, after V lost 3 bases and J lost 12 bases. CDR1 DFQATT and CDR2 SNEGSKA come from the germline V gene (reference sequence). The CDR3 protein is CSASSGGQFF. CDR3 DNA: TGCAGTGCTAGTTCAGGGGGGCAGTTCTTC.

The CDR3 nucleotides are TGTGCCAGCAGTCTCACTCAGGCGGGGGGAACCCAGTACTTC. It translates to CASSLTQAGGTQYF. J is TRBJ2-5 and V is TRBV6-5; 8 nucleotides line up with TRBD2. Trimming took 5 bases from V and 8 from J; bases not matched to a gene: 10. This CDR3 comprises 14 residues. From germline, CDR1 is MNHEY and CDR2 SVGAGI.

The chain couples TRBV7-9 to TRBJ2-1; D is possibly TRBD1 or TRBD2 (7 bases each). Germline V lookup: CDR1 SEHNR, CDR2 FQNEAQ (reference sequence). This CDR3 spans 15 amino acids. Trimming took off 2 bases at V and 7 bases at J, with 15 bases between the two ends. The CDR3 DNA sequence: TGTGCCAGCAGCTTATTCAGGGGGGGAACAAATGAGCAGTTCTTC. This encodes CASSLFRGGTNEQFF.

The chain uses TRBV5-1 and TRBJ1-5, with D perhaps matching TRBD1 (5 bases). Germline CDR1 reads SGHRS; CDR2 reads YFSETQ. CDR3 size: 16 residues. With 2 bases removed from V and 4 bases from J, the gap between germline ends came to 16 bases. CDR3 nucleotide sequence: TGCGCCAGCAGCTTTAGTAGGCAGGGCCCTAATCAGCCCCAGCATTTT. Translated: CASSFSRQGPNQPQHF.

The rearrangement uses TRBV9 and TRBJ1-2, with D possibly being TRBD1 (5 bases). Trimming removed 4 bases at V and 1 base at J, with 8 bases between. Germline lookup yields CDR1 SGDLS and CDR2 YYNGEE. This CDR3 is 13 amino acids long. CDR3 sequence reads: CASSIDSNYGYTF. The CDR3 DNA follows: TGTGCCAGCAGCATCGACAGTAACTATGGCTACACCTTC.

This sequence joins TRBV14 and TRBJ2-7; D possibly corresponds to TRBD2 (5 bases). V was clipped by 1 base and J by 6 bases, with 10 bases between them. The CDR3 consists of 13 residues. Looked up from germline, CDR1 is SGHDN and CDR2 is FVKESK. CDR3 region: CASSQVPEGEQYF. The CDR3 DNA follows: TGTGCCAGCAGCCAAGTGCCCGAGGGCGAGCAGTACTTC.

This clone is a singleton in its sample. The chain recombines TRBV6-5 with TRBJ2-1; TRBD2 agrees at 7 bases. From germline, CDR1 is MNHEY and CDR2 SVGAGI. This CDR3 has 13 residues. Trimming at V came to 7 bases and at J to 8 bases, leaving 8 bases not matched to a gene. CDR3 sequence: CASTRAGVYEQFF. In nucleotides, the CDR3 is TGTGCCAGCACCCGTGCGGGGGTCTATGAGCAGTTCTTC.

DNA of the CDR3: TGTGCCAGCAGCCTCCTTCTTCTCTCCGGGACCCACGAGCAGTACTTC. Its translation: CASSLLLLSGTHEQYF. V and J are TRBV7-2 and TRBJ2-7, with D possibly called TRBD1 or TRBD2 (5 bases each). Germline V lookup: CDR1 SGHTA, CDR2 FQGNSA. Trimming pared 5 bases from V and 5 bases from J, leaving 22 bases between. This CDR3 has 16 residues.

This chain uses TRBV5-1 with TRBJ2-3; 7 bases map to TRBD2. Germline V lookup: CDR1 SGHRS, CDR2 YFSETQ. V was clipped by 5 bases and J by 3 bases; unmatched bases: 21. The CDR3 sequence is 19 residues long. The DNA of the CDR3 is TGCGCCAGCAGATGGCCCCGGACTAGTGAACGATGGACGACAGATACGCAGTATTTT. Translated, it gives CASRWPRTSERWTTDTQYF.

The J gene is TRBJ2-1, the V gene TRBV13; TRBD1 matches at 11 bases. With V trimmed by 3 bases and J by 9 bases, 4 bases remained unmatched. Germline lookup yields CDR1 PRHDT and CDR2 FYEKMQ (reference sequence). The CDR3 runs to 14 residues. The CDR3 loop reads CASSFRTGGIEQFF. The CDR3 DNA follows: TGTGCCAGCAGCTTCCGGACAGGGGGCATTGAGCAGTTCTTC.

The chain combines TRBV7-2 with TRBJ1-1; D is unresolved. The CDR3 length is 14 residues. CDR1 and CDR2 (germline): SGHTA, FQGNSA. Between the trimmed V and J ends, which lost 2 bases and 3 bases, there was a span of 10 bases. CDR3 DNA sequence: TGTGCCAGCAGCTTAAATCAGCATGACACTGAAGCTTTCTTT. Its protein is CASSLNQHDTEAFF.

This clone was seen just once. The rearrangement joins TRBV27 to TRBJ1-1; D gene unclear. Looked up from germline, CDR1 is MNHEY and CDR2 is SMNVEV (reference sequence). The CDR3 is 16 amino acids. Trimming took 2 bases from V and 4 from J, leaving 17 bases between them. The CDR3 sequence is CASSLEQSRRSTEAFF. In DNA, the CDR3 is TGTGCCAGCAGTTTAGAACAGTCCCGGAGGTCCACTGAAGCTTTCTTT.

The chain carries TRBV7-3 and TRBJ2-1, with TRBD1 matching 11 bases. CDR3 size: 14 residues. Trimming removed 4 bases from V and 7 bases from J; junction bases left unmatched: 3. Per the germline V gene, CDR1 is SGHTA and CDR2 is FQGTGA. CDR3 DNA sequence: TGTGCCAGCAGCTGGACAGGGGGCGAGAATGAGCAGTTCTTC. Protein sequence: CASSWTGGENEQFF.

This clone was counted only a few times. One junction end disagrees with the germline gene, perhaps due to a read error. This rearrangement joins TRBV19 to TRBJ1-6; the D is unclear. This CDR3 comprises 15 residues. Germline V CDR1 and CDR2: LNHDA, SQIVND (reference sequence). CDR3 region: CATSPDARYNSPLHF. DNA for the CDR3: TGTGCCACTAGTCCGGACGCTCGCTATAATTCACCCCTCCACTTT.

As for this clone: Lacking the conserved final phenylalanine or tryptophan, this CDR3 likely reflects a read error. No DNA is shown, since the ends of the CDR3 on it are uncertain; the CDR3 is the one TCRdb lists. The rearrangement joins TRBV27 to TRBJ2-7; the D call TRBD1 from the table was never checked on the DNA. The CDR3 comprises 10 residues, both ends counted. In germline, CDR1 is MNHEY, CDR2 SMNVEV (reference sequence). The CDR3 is CASSLAGQDT.

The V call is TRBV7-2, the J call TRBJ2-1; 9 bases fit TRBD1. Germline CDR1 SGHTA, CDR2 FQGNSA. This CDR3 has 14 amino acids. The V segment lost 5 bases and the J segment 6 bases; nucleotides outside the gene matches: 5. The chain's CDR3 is CASSEPDRGNEQFF. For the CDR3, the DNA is TGTGCCAGCAGCGAGCCGGACAGGGGCAATGAGCAGTTCTTC.